This T cell receptor (beta chain) was identified in a study of shared T cell receptors in the human thymus. Profiling relied on immunoSEQ multiplex PCR, and the TCRdb table lists in-frame clones only, not all of them. There are 700,000 or so clones in the sample; 75% to 90% occur only once, and around 0.01% lies in the top ten. The CDR3 runs 15 residues. CDR1 is SGHAT, CDR2 FQNNGV, per germline. V lost 4 bases and J lost 7; bases outside the gene matches: 7. These data also formed part of another study, on human thymus T cells. That paper states: Having corrective surgery for congenital heart defects, healthy Finnish infants were the ones who donated. Surgeons resected thymus tissue during corrective heart surgery. Blood and thymic repertoires both appeared biased in V and J gene usage. There were highly overlapping thymic repertoires among unrelated individuals, as related research reported.

V and J are TRBV11-2 and TRBJ1-6; 7 bases map to TRBD1. The sample was thymocytes. This TCR was sampled from a girl less than two years old with a congenital heart defect. The DNA for the CDR3 is TGTGCCAGCAGCTCGACAGGGAAACTCAATTCACCCCTCCACTTT. Its protein product is CASSSTGKLNSPLHF.